This T cell receptor (beta chain) was sequenced in a study of blood T cells in healthy people across ages. Study-wide findings and caveats: PBMCs left unsorted prevented a conclusive naive versus antigen-experienced comparison. Naive CD4+ cell counts and diversity both ran higher in long-lived than in aged donors.

In its sample, this clonotype was seen many times. What it binds is unknown. With a J-beta primer mix and a sample-barcoded 5' primer, a second PCR ran about 7 to 12 cycles. TCRdb re-called the 5' RACE reads with MiXCR, one entry per CDR3 protein. The sample yields about a million distinct CDR3 sequences, approximately 49% seen once. Each donor gave approximately 9.1 milliliters of peripheral blood. In each sample, at least 6 million PBMCs were isolated. V was trimmed by 6 bases and J by 3 bases, leaving 12 bases between them. The germline V gene encodes CDR1 SGHRS and CDR2 YFSETQ. This CDR3 has 13 amino acids.

V is TRBV5-1 and J is TRBJ2-5; D possibly corresponds to TRBD2 (5 bases). This clonotype was obtained from a man younger than 45 in good health. Sequenced material: blood. In DNA, the CDR3 is TGCGCCAGCAAGGAGGACGAGAAAGAGACCCAGTACTTC. It codes for CASKEDEKETQYF.